A single sample gave rise to the 26 T cell receptor beta chains below, sequenced in a study of cytomegalovirus exposure and HLA in healthy donors. Assay used: immunoSEQ multiplex PCR; TCRdb lists only in-frame clones, some missing. The table lists 150,000 to 200,000 clones, about nine tenths of them singletons, with over 4% in the top ten. The sample consisted of PBMCs. The receptors originated from a man aged 18-30 years in good health and CMV-seropositive.

The chain carries TRBV19 and TRBJ2-3, with 8 bases that match TRBD2. J gave up 6 bases and V 5 bases, and 10 bases lay outside the gene matches. From germline, CDR1 is LNHDA and CDR2 SQIVND (reference sequence). The CDR3 spans 15 residues. CDR3 loop: CASSQGLDFSDTQYF. DNA for the CDR3: TGTGCCAGTAGTCAGGGACTAGATTTTTCCGATACGCAGTATTTT. Complete variable domain (other parts from reference TRBV19 and TRBJ2-3): DGGITQSPKYLFRKEGQNVTLSCEQNLNHDAMYWYRQDPGQGLRLIYYSQIVNDFQKGDIAEGYSVSREKKESFPLTVTSAQKNPTAFYLCASSQGLDFSDTQYFGPGTRLTVL.

The chain couples TRBV5-1 to TRBJ1-4; D unresolved. This CDR3 is built from 13 residues. In germline, CDR1 is SGHRS, CDR2 YFSETQ. V lost 3 bases, J lost 4 bases, and 7 bases lay in between. Written as DNA, the CDR3 is TGCGCCAGCAGCTCGGGAATTAATGAAAAACTGTTTTTT. Translated, it gives CASSSGINEKLFF.

The chain carries TRBV27 and TRBJ2-7; 7 bases map to TRBD1. V dropped 6 bases and J dropped 4; count of bases not matched to a gene: 9. Germline V CDR1 and CDR2: MNHEY, SMNVEV (reference sequence). This CDR3 has 14 residues. CDR3 nucleotides: TGTGCCAGCAGAACACTACAGGGGCGGTACGAGCAGTACTTC. Its protein product is CASRTLQGRYEQYF.

This chain links TRBV11-1 with TRBJ2-7; D is possibly TRBD1 (5 bases). Trimming took off 0 bases at V and 3 bases at J, with 9 bases between the two ends. Germline CDR1 SGHAT, CDR2 FQDESV (reference sequence). The CDR3 length is 14 residues. The CDR3 sequence: CASSLAGQDYEQYF. CDR3 sequence (DNA): TGTGCCAGCAGCTTAGCGGGGCAGGACTACGAGCAGTACTTC.

The chain has TRBV5-1 and TRBJ2-3; D is possibly TRBD2 (6 bases). The CDR3 extends over 13 amino acids. V shed 7 bases and J shed 7 bases, with 16 bases lying between them. Germline assignment: CDR1 SGHRS and CDR2 YFSETQ. CDR3: CASGTGQTNTQYF. The CDR3 coding sequence is TGCGCCAGCGGGACTGGGCAGACAAATACGCAGTATTTT.

The V gene is TRBV5-4, the J gene TRBJ1-2, with D possibly matching TRBD1 (5 bases). Germline V gene sequence: CDR1 SGHNT, CDR2 YYREEE (reference sequence). The CDR3 totals 13 residues. Trimming cost V 4 bases and J 1 base, with 8 bases left between them. The CDR3 DNA reads as TGTGCCAGCAGCCGTGACAGTAACTATGGCTACACCTTC. Translated: CASSRDSNYGYTF.

V gene TRBV2 combines with J gene TRBJ2-3; 12 bases are a match to TRBD2. The V and J ends lost 6 bases and 4 bases, in that order; junction bases with no gene match: 5. From germline, CDR1 is SNHLY and CDR2 FYNNEI. The CDR3 contains 15 residues. The CDR3 region is CASSLTSGRPDTQYF. The CDR3 DNA sequence: TGTGCCAGCAGCCTGACTAGCGGGAGACCAGATACGCAGTATTTT.

V usage is TRBV6-6 and J usage is TRBJ2-1, with 13 bases identical to TRBD2. Germline CDR1 and CDR2: MNHNY and SVGAGI (reference sequence). The CDR3 covers 15 residues. Trimming took 6 bases from V and 8 from J; bases not matched to a gene: 7. The CDR3 DNA reads as TGTGCCAGCAGGCCGGGACTAGCGGGAAACGATGAGCAGTTCTTC. It yields the protein CASRPGLAGNDEQFF.

This chain joins TRBV28 and TRBJ2-7; 10 bases map to TRBD1. V lost 7 bases to trimming and J lost 5 bases; unmatched junction nucleotides: 8. The germline CDR1 and CDR2 sequences are MDHEN and SYDVKM. This CDR3 spans 14 amino acids. CDR3 in DNA: TGTGCCAGCATCCAAGGACAGGGGGTGCACGAGCAGTACTTC. The encoded protein is CASIQGQGVHEQYF.

The chain joins TRBV6-1 to TRBJ2-5, with a weak D call TRBD1 (5 bases). V was shortened by 5 bases and J by 1 base, with 14 bases between the two germline ends. The CDR3 loop spans 15 amino acids. Germline lookup yields CDR1 MNHNS and CDR2 SASEGT. The CDR3 is CASSRQFSSQETQYF. CDR3 nucleotide sequence: TGTGCCAGCAGTAGACAGTTCTCGTCCCAAGAGACCCAGTACTTC.

This sequence joins TRBV29-1 and TRBJ2-5, with a weak D call TRBD2 (7 bases). The germline gives CDR1 SQVTM, CDR2 ANQGSEA. This CDR3 comprises 12 residues. V was cut by 6 bases and J by 5 bases, with 13 bases left in between. CDR3 in DNA: TGCAGCGTGGTGGGGGGGCCCGAGACCCAGTACTTC. Its protein product is CSVVGGPETQYF.

V gene TRBV5-1 combines with J gene TRBJ1-1; D perhaps matches TRBD1 (6 bases). CDR3 length: 14 amino acids. V lost 4 bases and J 0 bases, leaving 10 bases between the germline ends. Germline values: CDR1 SGHRS, CDR2 YFSETQ. The CDR3 region has the DNA TGCGCCAGCAGCCTGACAGGCATGAACACTGAAGCTTTCTTT. Its translation is CASSLTGMNTEAFF. Based on the CDR3 plus reference TRBV5-1 and TRBJ1-1, the full variable domain is KAGVTQTPRYLIKTRGQQVTLSCSPISGHRSVSWYQQTPGQGLQFLFEYFSETQRNKGNFPGRFSGRQFSNSRSEMNVSTLELGDSALYLCASSLTGMNTEAFFGQGTRLTVV.

This chain uses TRBV9 with TRBJ2-3, with D maybe TRBD2 (6 bases). V shed 4 bases and J shed 4 bases, with 16 bases lying between them. CDR3 length equals 15 residues. Germline values: CDR1 SGDLS, CDR2 YYNGEE. The CDR3 sequence: CASSREAGWADTQYF. As DNA, the CDR3 is TGTGCCAGCAGCCGCGAGGCGGGGTGGGCAGATACGCAGTATTTT.

The V and J genes are TRBV7-2 and TRBJ2-7; no clear D. CDR3 length equals 14 residues. Germline-derived CDR1 and CDR2 are SGHTA and FQGNSA. Trimming cost V 2 bases and J 3 bases, with 11 bases left between them. The CDR3 DNA follows: TGTGCCAGCAGCTTACCTCTAGTGAGCTACGAGCAGTACTTC. Amino acids: CASSLPLVSYEQYF.

The chain employs TRBV14 and TRBJ2-1; D might be TRBD1 (5 bases). Trimming left V 1 base short and J 7 bases short, with 14 bases between. CDR1 and CDR2 (germline): SGHDN, FVKESK. The CDR3 extends over 15 amino acids. CDR3 protein: CASSQALLTANEQFF. The CDR3 region has the DNA TGTGCCAGCAGCCAAGCCCTGTTGACAGCGAATGAGCAGTTCTTC.

The chain uses TRBV6-6 and TRBJ2-7, with 7 bases identical to TRBD1. There are 13 residues in the CDR3. CDR1 and CDR2 (germline): MNHNY, SVGAGI (reference sequence). Unmatched junction bases numbered 2, after V lost 6 bases and J lost 0 bases. The CDR3 DNA reads as TGTGCCAGCAGGACAGGGAGCTCCTACGAGCAGTACTTC. This translates into CASRTGSSYEQYF.

The genes are TRBV7-9 and TRBJ2-5, with 10 bases identical to TRBD2. Germline CDR1 is SEHNR and CDR2 is FQNEAQ (reference sequence). V was pared by 5 bases and J by 1 base, with 4 bases of the junction left unmatched. This CDR3 has 15 residues. In DNA, the CDR3 is TGTGCCAGCAGCCTCGGGACTAGCGCCCAAGAGACCCAGTACTTC. Protein product: CASSLGTSAQETQYF. Variable domain in full (rest from reference TRBV7-9 and TRBJ2-5): DTGVSQNPRHKITKRGQNVTFRCDPISEHNRLYWYRQTLGQGPEFLTYFQNEAQLEKSRLLSDRFSAERPKGSFSTLEIQRTEQGDSAMYLCASSLGTSAQETQYFGPGTRLLVL.

The chain is built from TRBV4-2 and TRBJ2-5, with 9 positions matching TRBD2. This CDR3 is 15 amino acids long. The V and J ends lost 4 bases and 0 bases, in that order; junction bases with no gene match: 3. Germline V lookup: CDR1 LGHNA, CDR2 YNFKEQ. The CDR3 reads CASSPSSGDQETQYF. DNA for the CDR3: TGTGCCAGCAGCCCCTCTAGCGGGGACCAAGAGACCCAGTACTTC.

The rearrangement uses TRBV7-3 and TRBJ2-5; 7 positions agree with TRBD1. Germline V CDR1 and CDR2: SGHTA, FQGTGA. This CDR3 has 13 residues. The V and J ends lost 4 bases and 3 bases, in that order; junction bases with no gene match: 2. Written as DNA, the CDR3 is TGTGCCAGCAGCTCCGGACAGGAAGAGACCCAGTACTTC. Translation gives CASSSGQEETQYF.

This sequence joins TRBV7-9 and TRBJ2-2; 8 nucleotides agree with TRBD1. The CDR3 has 17 residues. Germline V gives CDR1 SEHNR, CDR2 FQNEAQ (reference sequence). Trimming at V came to 5 bases and at J to 2 bases, leaving 10 bases not matched to a gene. The CDR3 nucleotides are TGTGCCAGCAGCCCGAGCGACAGGGGATTAAACACCGGGGAGCTGTTTTTT. Protein sequence: CASSPSDRGLNTGELFF. The whole variable domain, filled in from reference TRBV7-9 and TRBJ2-2, reads DTGVSQNPRHKITKRGQNVTFRCDPISEHNRLYWYRQTLGQGPEFLTYFQNEAQLEKSRLLSDRFSAERPKGSFSTLEIQRTEQGDSAMYLCASSPSDRGLNTGELFFGEGSRLTVL.

In its sample, this clone was seen a few times. This rearrangement joins TRBV19 to TRBJ1-2, with 11 positions matching TRBD1. Per the germline V gene, CDR1 is LNHDA and CDR2 is SQIVND (reference sequence). Trimming cost V 6 bases and J 5 bases; bases outside gene matches: 8. The CDR3 runs to 15 residues. CDR3: CASRTLDRGLYGYTF. The CDR3 DNA is TGTGCCAGTAGAACTCTGGACAGGGGGCTTTATGGCTACACCTTC.

The chain carries TRBV21-1 and TRBJ2-3; the table's D call, TRBD1, was not checked against the DNA. TRBV21-1 is assigned pseudogene status. The CDR3 runs 16 residues. The CDR3 DNA reads TGTGCCAGCAGCAAAGCGCCCGGACAGGGATCAGATACGCAGTATTTT. It specifies CASSKAPGQGSDTQYF.

This clone was counted only a few times. The V gene is TRBV5-1, the J gene TRBJ1-5; TRBD1 aligns across 9 bases. Germline CDR1 is SGHRS and CDR2 is YFSETQ. The CDR3 has 16 amino acids. The junction had 6 bases not matched to a gene; V was cut back by 3 bases and J by 2 bases. This CDR3 is CASSSTGGAGNQPQHF. The DNA of the CDR3 is TGCGCCAGCAGCTCAACAGGGGGCGCGGGCAATCAGCCCCAGCATTTT.

V usage is TRBV7-2 and J usage is TRBJ2-4; 7 nucleotides align to TRBD2. The CDR3 spans 15 residues. CDR1 and CDR2 from the germline V gene are SGHTA and FQGNSA. The ends lost 4 bases at V and 5 bases at J; junction bases unmatched: 8. This chain's CDR3 is CASSSHGAGQNIQYF. CDR3 DNA: TGTGCCAGCAGCTCCCACGGAGCGGGACAAAACATTCAGTACTTC.

The chain employs TRBV28 and TRBJ1-3, with D uncertain. Trimming took 6 bases from V and 2 from J, leaving 11 bases between them. The germline V gene encodes CDR1 MDHEN and CDR2 SYDVKM. The CDR3 runs 14 residues. CDR3 nucleotides: TGTGCCAGCAGCCTGCCCAGGACTGGAAACACCATATATTTT. This codes for CASSLPRTGNTIYF. Complete variable domain (other parts from reference TRBV28 and TRBJ1-3): DVKVTQSSRYLVKRTGEKVFLECVQDMDHENMFWYRQDPGLGLRLIYFSYDVKMKEKGDIPEGYSVSREKKERFSLILESASTNQTSMYLCASSLPRTGNTIYFGEGSWLTVV.

This chain links TRBV2 with TRBJ2-6; TRBD1 matches 7 bases. The CDR3 covers 17 residues. From germline, CDR1 is SNHLY and CDR2 FYNNEI. Trimming removed 8 bases from V and 1 base from J; junction bases left unmatched: 11. CDR3 sequence: CASANRDSFSGANVLTF. CDR3 nucleotide sequence: TGTGCCAGCGCAAATCGGGACAGTTTTTCTGGGGCCAACGTCCTGACTTTC.